This entry concerns a single TCR beta chain. Its specificity is unknown. The run depth of the assay was deep. Original data processing: In the immunoSEQ data, sequences were junction-only and lacked quality scores, so filtering differed. Only in-frame clones appear in the TCRdb table, and some are missing; sequencing was by immunoSEQ multiplex PCR. V and J calls and clone size are as listed in that table; D and trimming were resolved from the DNA. The data show approximately 2,300,000 clones, with around 93% seen just once and approximately 0.41% held by the top ten. This specimen comes from a study of shared clonotypes between healthy human individuals. Study details: Researchers assigned three CD4 naive, three CD4 memory, two CD8 naive and one CD8 memory plate to each donor.

This CDR3 comprises 11 residues. The germline V gene has CDR1 SGHRS and CDR2 YFSETQ. Study-wide findings and caveats: Memory subsets had estimated richness that was generally smaller than that of naive subsets.

The specimen was naive CD4+ T cells from PBMCs. Specified subset: CD45RA+ positively selected. The chain uses TRBV5-1 and TRBJ2-5; D remains unclear. The J call may be mistaken, given a closer DNA end match to TRBJ2-7. This receptor was identified in a man younger than 35 in good health. Some clones in this sample may be carry-over from other donors' samples. DNA for the CDR3: TGCGCCAGCAGCGGGGCCTACGAGCAGTACTTC. Its protein is CASSGAYEQYF.